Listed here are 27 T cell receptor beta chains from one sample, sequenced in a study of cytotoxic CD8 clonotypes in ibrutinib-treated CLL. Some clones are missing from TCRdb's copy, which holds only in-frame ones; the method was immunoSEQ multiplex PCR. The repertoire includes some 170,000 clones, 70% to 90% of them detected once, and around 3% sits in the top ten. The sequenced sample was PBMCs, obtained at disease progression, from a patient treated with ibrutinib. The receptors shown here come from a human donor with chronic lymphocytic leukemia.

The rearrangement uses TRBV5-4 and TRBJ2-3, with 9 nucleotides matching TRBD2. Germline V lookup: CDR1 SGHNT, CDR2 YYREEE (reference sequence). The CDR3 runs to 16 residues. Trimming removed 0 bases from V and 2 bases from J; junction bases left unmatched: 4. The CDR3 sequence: CASSLDLAGLTDTQYF. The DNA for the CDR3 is TGTGCCAGCAGCTTGGATCTAGCGGGGCTCACAGATACGCAGTATTTT. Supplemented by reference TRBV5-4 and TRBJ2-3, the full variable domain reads ETGVTQSPTHLIKTRGQQVTLRCSSQSGHNTVSWYQQALGQGPQFIFQYYREEENGRGNFPPRFSGLQFPNYSSELNVNALELDDSALYLCASSLDLAGLTDTQYFGPGTRLTVL.

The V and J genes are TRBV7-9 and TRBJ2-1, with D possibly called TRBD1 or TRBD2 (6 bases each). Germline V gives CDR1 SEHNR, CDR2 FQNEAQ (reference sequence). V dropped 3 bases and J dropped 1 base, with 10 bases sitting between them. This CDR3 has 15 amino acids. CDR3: CASSLRDTSYNEQFF. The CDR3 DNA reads TGTGCCAGCAGCTTGCGGGACACATCCTACAATGAGCAGTTCTTC.

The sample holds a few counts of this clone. CDR3 bases: TGTGCCACCAGCACTGGATCATACACCGGGGAGCTGTTTTTT. It specifies CATSTGSYTGELFF. This chain joins TRBV15 and TRBJ2-2; the D is unclear. Germline CDR1 LNHNV, CDR2 YYDKDF (reference sequence). This CDR3 is 14 amino acids long. Trimming removed 4 bases at V and 3 bases at J, with 9 bases between.

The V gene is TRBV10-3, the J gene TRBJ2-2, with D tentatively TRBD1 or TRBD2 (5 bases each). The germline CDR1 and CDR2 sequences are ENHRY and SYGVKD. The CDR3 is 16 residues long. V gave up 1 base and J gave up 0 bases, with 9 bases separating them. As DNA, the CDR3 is TGTGCCATCAGTGAGTGGGACCAAGCGAACACCGGGGAGCTGTTTTTT. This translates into CAISEWDQANTGELFF.

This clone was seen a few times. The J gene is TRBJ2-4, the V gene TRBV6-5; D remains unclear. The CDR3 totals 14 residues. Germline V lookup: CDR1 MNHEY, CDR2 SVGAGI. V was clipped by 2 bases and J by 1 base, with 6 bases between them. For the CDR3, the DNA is TGTGCCAGCAGTTACCGTCTGGCCAAAAACATTCAGTACTTC. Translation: CASSYRLAKNIQYF.

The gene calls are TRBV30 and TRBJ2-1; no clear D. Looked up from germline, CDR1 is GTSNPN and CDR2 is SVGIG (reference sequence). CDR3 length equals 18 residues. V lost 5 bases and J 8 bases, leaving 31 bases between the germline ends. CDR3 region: CAWGLELMRSPLRYEQFF. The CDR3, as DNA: TGTGCCTGGGGCCTGGAGTTAATGAGAAGCCCCTTACGGTATGAGCAGTTCTTC.

This chain's CDR3 is CASSWDSRTNEKLFF. CDR3 DNA sequence: TGTGCCAGCAGTTGGGACTCTCGAACTAATGAAAAACTGTTTTTT. The V gene is TRBV27, the J gene TRBJ1-4; D perhaps matches TRBD1 (5 bases). Germline V gene lookup returns CDR1 MNHEY and CDR2 SMNVEV (reference sequence). V dropped 4 bases and J dropped 1 base, with 10 bases sitting between them. The CDR3 loop spans 15 amino acids.

As DNA, the CDR3 is TGTGCCAGTAGTAAAGGCGGCCCTGCGGGAGGGAAATACAATGAGCAGTTCTTC. Amino acid sequence: CASSKGGPAGGKYNEQFF. The chain recombines TRBV19 with TRBJ2-1; TRBD2 agrees at 9 bases. Germline loops: CDR1 LNHDA, CDR2 SQIVND (reference sequence). V shed 4 bases, J shed 4 bases, and the junction held 14 bases outside the gene matches. The CDR3 is 18 amino acids.

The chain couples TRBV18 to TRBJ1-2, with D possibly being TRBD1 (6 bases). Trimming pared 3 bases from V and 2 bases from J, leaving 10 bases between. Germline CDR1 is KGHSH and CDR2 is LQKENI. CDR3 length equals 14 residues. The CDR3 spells CASSPLGGNYGYTF. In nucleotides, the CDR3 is TGTGCCAGCTCACCCCTAGGGGGGAACTATGGCTACACCTTC.

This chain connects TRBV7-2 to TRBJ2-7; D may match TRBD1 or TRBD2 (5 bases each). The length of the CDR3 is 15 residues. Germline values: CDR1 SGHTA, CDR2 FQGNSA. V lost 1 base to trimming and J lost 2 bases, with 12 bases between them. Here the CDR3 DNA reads TGTGCCAGCAGCTTAGGCAGGGAGACGACCTACGAGCAGTACTTC. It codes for CASSLGRETTYEQYF.

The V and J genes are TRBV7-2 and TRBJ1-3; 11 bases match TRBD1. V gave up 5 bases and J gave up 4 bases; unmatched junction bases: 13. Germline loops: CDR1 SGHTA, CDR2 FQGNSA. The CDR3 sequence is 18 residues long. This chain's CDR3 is CASSPQGTGGTGGNTIYF. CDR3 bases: TGTGCCAGCAGCCCCCAAGGGACAGGGGGGACGGGAGGAAACACCATATATTTT.

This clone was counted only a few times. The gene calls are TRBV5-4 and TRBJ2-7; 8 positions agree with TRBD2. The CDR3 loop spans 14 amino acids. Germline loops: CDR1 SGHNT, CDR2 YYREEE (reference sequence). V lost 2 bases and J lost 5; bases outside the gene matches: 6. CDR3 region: CASSLDSGSNEQYF. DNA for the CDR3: TGTGCCAGCAGCTTAGACAGCGGGAGTAACGAGCAGTACTTC.

DNA for the CDR3: TGTGCCACCGGATGGGGGAGGGCTAGTGAAAAACTGTTTTTT. It encodes CATGWGRASEKLFF. The chain has TRBV15 and TRBJ1-4, with D possibly being TRBD1 (5 bases). The CDR3 contains 14 residues. V lost 8 bases, J lost 7 bases, and 17 bases lay in between. CDR1 and CDR2 (germline): LNHNV, YYDKDF (reference sequence).

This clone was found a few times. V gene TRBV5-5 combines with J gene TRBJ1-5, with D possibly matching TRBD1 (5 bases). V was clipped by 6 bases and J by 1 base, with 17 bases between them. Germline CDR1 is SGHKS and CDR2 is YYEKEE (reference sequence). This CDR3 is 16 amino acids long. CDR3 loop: CASTPEGEISNQPQHF. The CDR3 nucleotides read TGTGCCAGCACCCCGGAAGGGGAGATAAGCAATCAGCCCCAGCATTTT.

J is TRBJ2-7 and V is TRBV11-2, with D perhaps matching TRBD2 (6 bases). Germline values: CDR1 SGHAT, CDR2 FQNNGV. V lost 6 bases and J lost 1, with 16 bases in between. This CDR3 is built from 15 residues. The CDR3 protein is CASRGLRVRSYEQYF. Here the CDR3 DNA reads TGTGCCAGCAGGGGACTCAGGGTAAGGTCCTACGAGCAGTACTTC.

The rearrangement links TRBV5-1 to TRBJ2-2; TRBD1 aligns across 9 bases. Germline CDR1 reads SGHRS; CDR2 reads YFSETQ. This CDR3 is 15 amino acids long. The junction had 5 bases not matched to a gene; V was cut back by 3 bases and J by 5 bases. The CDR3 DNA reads TGCGCCAGCAGCTACTACAGGGGGCCAACCGGGGAGCTGTTTTTT. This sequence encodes CASSYYRGPTGELFF.

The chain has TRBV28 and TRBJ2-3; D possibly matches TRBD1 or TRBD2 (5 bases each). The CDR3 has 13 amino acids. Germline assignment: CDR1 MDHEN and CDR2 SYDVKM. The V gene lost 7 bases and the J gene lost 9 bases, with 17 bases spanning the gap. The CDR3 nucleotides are TGTGCCAGCATCGACCCCTCTTGGGACACGCAGTATTTT. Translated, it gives CASIDPSWDTQYF.

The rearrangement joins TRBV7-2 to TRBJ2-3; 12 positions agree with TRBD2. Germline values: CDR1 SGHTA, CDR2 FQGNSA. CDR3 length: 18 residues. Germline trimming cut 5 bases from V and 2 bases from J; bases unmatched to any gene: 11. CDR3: CASSVRPSGRAITDTQYF. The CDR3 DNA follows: TGTGCCAGCAGCGTGAGGCCTAGCGGGAGGGCCATCACAGATACGCAGTATTTT.

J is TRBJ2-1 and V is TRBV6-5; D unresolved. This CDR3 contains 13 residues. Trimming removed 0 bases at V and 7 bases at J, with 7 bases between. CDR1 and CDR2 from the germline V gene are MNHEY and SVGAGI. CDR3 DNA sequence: TGTGCCAGCAGTTACTCGTGGGGAAATGAGCAGTTCTTC. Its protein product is CASSYSWGNEQFF.

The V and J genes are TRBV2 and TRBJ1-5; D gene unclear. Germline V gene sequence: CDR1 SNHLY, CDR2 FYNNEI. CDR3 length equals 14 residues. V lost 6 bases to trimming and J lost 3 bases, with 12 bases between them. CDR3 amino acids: CASRERPNNQPQHF. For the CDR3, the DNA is TGTGCCAGCAGGGAGAGACCCAACAATCAGCCCCAGCATTTT.

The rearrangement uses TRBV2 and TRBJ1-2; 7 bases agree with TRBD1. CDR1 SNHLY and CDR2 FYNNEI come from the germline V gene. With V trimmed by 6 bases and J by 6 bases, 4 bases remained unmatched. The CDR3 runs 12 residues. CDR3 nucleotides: TGTGCCAGCAGCGGACAGGCAGATGGCTACACCTTC. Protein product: CASSGQADGYTF.

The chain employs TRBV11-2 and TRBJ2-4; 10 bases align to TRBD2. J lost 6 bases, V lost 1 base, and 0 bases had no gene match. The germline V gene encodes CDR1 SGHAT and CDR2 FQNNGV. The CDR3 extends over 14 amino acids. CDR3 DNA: TGTGCCAGCAGCTTAGGACTAGCGGGAAACATTCAGTACTTC. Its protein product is CASSLGLAGNIQYF.

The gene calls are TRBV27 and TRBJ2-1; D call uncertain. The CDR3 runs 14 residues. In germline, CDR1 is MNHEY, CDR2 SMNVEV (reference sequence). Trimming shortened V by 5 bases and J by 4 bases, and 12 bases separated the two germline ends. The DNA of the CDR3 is TGTGCCAGCAGTCCTCCGAACAGTTACAATGAGCAGTTCTTC. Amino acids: CASSPPNSYNEQFF.

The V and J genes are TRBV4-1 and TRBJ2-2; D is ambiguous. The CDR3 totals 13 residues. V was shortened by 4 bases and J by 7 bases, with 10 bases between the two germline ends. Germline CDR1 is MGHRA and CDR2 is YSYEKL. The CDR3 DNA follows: TGCGCCAGCAGCCCAAGCAGGAGCGGGGAGCTGTTTTTT. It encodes CASSPSRSGELFF.

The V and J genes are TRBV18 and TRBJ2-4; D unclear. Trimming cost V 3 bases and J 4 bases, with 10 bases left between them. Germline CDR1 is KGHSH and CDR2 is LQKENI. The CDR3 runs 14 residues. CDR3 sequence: CASSPMDGKNIQYF. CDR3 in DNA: TGTGCCAGCTCACCGATGGACGGGAAAAACATTCAGTACTTC.

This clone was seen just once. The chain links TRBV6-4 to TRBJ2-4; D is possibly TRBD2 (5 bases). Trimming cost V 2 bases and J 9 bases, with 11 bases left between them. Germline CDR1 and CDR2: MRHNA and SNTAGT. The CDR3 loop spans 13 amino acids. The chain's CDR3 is CASSDTSRGIQYF. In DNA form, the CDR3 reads TGTGCCAGCAGTGACACTTCCCGGGGCATTCAGTACTTC.

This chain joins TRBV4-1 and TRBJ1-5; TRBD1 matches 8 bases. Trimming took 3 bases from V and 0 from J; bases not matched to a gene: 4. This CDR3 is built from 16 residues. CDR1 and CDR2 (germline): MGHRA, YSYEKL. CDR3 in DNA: TGCGCCAGCAGCCATGGGACAGGACATAGCAATCAGCCCCAGCATTTT. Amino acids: CASSHGTGHSNQPQHF.